This T cell receptor (beta chain) is from a study of identical twins. General study points: In drawing conclusions, the study used cross-sectional statistical analysis and did not follow the same donors. Abundant beta clonotypes from cord blood had fewer insertions, unlike memory repertoires, which showed none. When twins shared out-of-frame alpha sequences, those sequences had excess low generation probability.

About this clonotype itself: Its specificity is unknown. The junction does not match germline at one end; this may be a read error.

Germline V gene data show CDR1 as SGHRS and CDR2 as YFSETQ. The CDR3 covers 14 residues. Each CDR3 protein gets one entry after TCRdb re-called the 5' RACE reads with MiXCR. The sample lists 1.5 million to 2 million distinct CDR3 sequences, around 29% occurring once. Material for sequencing was cord blood. V and J are TRBV5-1 and TRBJ2-3; weak D call: TRBD1 (5 bases). The receptor was derived from a newborn girl in good health. The CDR3 protein is CASSLGQATGTQYF. In nucleotides, the CDR3 is TGCGCCAGCAGCTTAGGGCAGGCCACAGGTACGCAGTATTTT. Using reference TRBV5-1 and TRBJ2-3 for the parts outside the CDR3, the full variable domain is KAGVTQTPRYLIKTRGQQVTLSCSPISGHRSVSWYQQTPGQGLQFLFEYFSETQRNKGNFPGRFSGRQFSNSRSEMNVSTLELGDSALYLCASSLGQATGTQYFGPGTRLTVL.